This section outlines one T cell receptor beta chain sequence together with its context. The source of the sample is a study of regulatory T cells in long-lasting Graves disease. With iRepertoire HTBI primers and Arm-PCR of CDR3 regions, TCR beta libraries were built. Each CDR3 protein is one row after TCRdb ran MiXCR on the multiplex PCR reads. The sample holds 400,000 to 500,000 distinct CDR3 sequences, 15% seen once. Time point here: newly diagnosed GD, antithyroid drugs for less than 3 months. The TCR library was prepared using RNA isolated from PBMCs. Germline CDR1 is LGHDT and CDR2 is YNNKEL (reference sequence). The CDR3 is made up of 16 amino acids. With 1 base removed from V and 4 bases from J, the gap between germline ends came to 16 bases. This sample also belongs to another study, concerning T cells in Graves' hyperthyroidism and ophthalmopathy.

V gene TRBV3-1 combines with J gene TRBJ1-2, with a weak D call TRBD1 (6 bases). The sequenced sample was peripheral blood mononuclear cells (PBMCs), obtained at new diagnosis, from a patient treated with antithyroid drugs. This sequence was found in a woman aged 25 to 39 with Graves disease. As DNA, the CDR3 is TGTGCCAGCAGCCAAGGAGAGGGACACAGCTCCTATGGCTACACCTTC. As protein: CASSQGEGHSSYGYTF.